This T cell receptor (beta chain) was identified during a study of siplizumab effects on memory and regulatory T cells. Whole-study findings and limits: Of the alloreactive clones, only a minor fraction mapped to unstimulated subsets. The authors did not confirm suppressive function in proliferating Tregs from siplizumab cultures. Naive or memory phenotype assignment was not possible for roughly 75-95% of proliferating CD4+ or CD8+ clones.

The protocol was immunoSEQ multiplex PCR, while the TCRdb copy is restricted to in-frame clones and leaves out a portion. Here the sample spans some 88,000 clones, around 89% being singletons. In the case of this clone: Its specificity is not known.

This TCR derives from a human donor in good health. Sequenced input: CD4+ T cells sorted from blood.

CDR3 sequence: CASSESSGGRTDTQYF. As DNA, the CDR3 is TGCGCCAGCAGCGAGTCCTCGGGGGGGCGCACAGATACGCAGTATTTT. This chain joins TRBV4-1 and TRBJ2-3, with 8 bases lining up with TRBD2. Per germline, CDR1 MGHRA and CDR2 YSYEKL. With 5 bases clipped from V and 1 base from J, the junction kept 8 bases outside the gene matches. The CDR3 is 16 residues long.